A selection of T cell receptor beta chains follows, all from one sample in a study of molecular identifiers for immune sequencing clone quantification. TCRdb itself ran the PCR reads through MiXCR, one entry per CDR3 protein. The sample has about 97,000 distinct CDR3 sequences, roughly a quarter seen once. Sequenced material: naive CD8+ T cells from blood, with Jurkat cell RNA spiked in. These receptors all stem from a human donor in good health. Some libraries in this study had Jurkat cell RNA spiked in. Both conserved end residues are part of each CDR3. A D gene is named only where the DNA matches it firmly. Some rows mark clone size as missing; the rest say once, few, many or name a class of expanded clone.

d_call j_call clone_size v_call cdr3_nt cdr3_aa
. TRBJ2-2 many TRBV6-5 TGTGCCAGCAGTTACCTGACGTTTACCGGGGAGCTGTTTTTT CASSYLTFTGELFF
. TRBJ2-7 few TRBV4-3 TGCGCCAGCAGCCAAGATATCGGCAGTAACTACGAGCAGTACTTC CASSQDIGSNYEQYF
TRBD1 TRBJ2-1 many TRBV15 TGTGCCACCAGCATGGACAGGGATTCCTACAATGAGCAGTTCTTC CATSMDRDSYNEQFF
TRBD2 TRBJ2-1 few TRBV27 TGTGCCAGCAGTTTAAGCGGGGGTCCCTACAATGAGCAGTTCTTC CASSLSGGPYNEQFF
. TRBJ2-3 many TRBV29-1 TGCAGCGTTGCCGGCGTGGGCGAGGGAGATACGCAGTATTTT CSVAGVGEGDTQYF
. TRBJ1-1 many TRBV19 TGTGCCAGTAGTATCGGCACCTACACTGAAGCTTTCTTT CASSIGTYTEAFF
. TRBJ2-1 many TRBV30 TGTGCCTGGAGTACGGGTGGGAGGCCCTCCCACAATGAGCAGTTCTTC CAWSTGGRPSHNEQFF
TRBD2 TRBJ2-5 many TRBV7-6 TGTGCCAGCAGCTTAGTCCTAGCGGGGACCCAAGAGACCCAGTACTTC CASSLVLAGTQETQYF
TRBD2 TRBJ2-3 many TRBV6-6 TGTGCCAGCAGCCCCAACCCCCTCGCGGGGGGCACAGATACGCAGTATTTT CASSPNPLAGGTDTQYF
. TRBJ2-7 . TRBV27 TGTGCCAGCAGCAATATGAGGTCCGAGCAGTACTTC CASSNMRSEQYF
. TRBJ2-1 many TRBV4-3 TGCGCCAGCAGCCAAGGGGAGCGTCATGGCAATGAGCAGTTCTTC CASSQGERHGNEQFF
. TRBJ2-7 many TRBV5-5 TGTGCCAGCAGCTTGGCCCCCTCCTACGAGCAGTACTTC CASSLAPSYEQYF
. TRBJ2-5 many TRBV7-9 TGTGCCAGCAGCTTAGTCCCAGCGGAGAACCAAGAGACCCAGTACTTC CASSLVPAENQETQYF
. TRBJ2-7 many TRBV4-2 TGTGCCAGCAGCCCAGGATTAAAGTATACCTACGAGCAGTACTTC CASSPGLKYTYEQYF